The 9 T cell receptor beta chains listed next were all sequenced from one sample in a study of radiation and T cells in renal cell carcinoma. The time point denotes: blood 2 weeks post-SBRT. Treatment in this sample: 15 Gy SBRT to primary tumor, nephrectomy 4 weeks later. Assay used: immunoSEQ multiplex PCR; TCRdb lists only in-frame clones, some missing. The profile shows roughly 130,000 clones, around 90% of them singletons. Sequencing used blood, obtained from a patient whose treatment included radiotherapy and nephrectomy. The origin of the receptors is a woman aged 70-85 years with renal cell carcinoma.

The chain links TRBV7-3 to TRBJ1-6; D is uncertain. The germline gives CDR1 SGHTA, CDR2 FQGTGA. Between the trimmed V and J ends, which lost 2 bases and 10 bases, there was a span of 12 bases. The length of the CDR3 is 14 residues. The CDR3 reads CASSLRGFGSPLHF. The CDR3 nucleotides are TGTGCCAGCAGCTTACGAGGGTTCGGGTCACCCCTCCACTTT.

This chain connects TRBV18 to TRBJ2-2, with D unresolved. Germline V gene lookup returns CDR1 KGHSH and CDR2 LQKENI. The CDR3 is 13 amino acids. The V end was cut by 5 bases, the J end by 4 bases, with 8 bases between. CDR3 loop: CASSFDITGELFF. DNA of the CDR3: TGTGCCAGCTCATTCGACATCACCGGGGAGCTGTTTTTT. Complete variable domain (other parts from reference TRBV18 and TRBJ2-2): NAGVMQNPRHLVRRRGQEARLRCSPMKGHSHVYWYRQLPEEGLKFMVYLQKENIIDESGMPKERFSAEFPKEGPSILRIQQVVRGDSAAYFCASSFDITGELFFGEGSRLTVL.

V usage is TRBV11-2 and J usage is TRBJ1-1; unclear D gene. V lost 5 bases and J lost 0, with 10 bases in between. CDR3 length: 14 amino acids. Germline CDR1 reads SGHAT; CDR2 reads FQNNGV. The CDR3 DNA reads as TGTGCCAGCAGCAGAAAGAGCATGAACACTGAAGCTTTCTTT. It specifies CASSRKSMNTEAFF.

This chain links TRBV29-1 with TRBJ1-5; a weak D match, TRBD1 (6 bases). Trimming removed 8 bases at V and 6 bases at J, with 14 bases between. CDR1 SQVTM and CDR2 ANQGSEA come from the germline V gene. The CDR3 covers 12 residues. DNA of the CDR3: TGCAGCCGAAACAGGGAGCTTCAGCCCCAGCATTTT. Translating gives CSRNRELQPQHF.

This clone turned up a few times. The genes are TRBV28 and TRBJ1-4; tentative D call: TRBD1 (5 bases). The germline gives CDR1 MDHEN, CDR2 SYDVKM. The germline V and J ends were trimmed by 4 bases and 7 bases, with 10 bases remaining between them. The CDR3 covers 13 residues. CDR3 loop: CASSWGSSEKLFF. DNA of the CDR3: TGTGCCAGCAGTTGGGGGAGTAGTGAAAAACTGTTTTTT.

This clone was found once. The J gene is TRBJ1-2, the V gene TRBV6-1; TRBD1 aligns across 8 bases. Germline CDR1 is MNHNS and CDR2 is SASEGT. CDR3 length: 17 residues. V shed 1 base, J shed 2 bases, and the junction held 9 bases outside the gene matches. CDR3 region: CASSEVRAGGSNYGYTF. The CDR3 nucleotides are TGTGCCAGCAGTGAAGTTCGGGCAGGGGGCTCCAACTATGGCTACACCTTC.

The gene calls are TRBV18 and TRBJ1-5, with D hard to call. This CDR3 region has 15 residues. The V and J ends lost 3 bases and 0 bases respectively, with 9 bases between them. Germline CDR1 is KGHSH and CDR2 is LQKENI. The CDR3 region has the DNA TGTGCCAGCTCACCCCAGGCAGATAGCAATCAGCCCCAGCATTTT. It specifies CASSPQADSNQPQHF.

J is TRBJ2-5 and V is TRBV29-1; TRBD1 matches at 10 bases. The CDR3 totals 13 residues. With V trimmed by 6 bases and J by 3 bases, 4 bases remained unmatched. In germline, CDR1 is SQVTM, CDR2 ANQGSEA. The CDR3 bases are TGCAGCGTCCTGACAGGGGGCAAAGAGACCCAGTACTTC. Translation gives CSVLTGGKETQYF.

The CDR3 DNA is TGTGCAAGTCGCTTCCCCACACGGCAAGGGCGAAGATACTACGAGCAGTACTTC. Translation gives CASRFPTRQGRRYYEQYF. This rearrangement joins TRBV12-2 to TRBJ2-7. TRBV12-2 corresponds to a pseudogene. The CDR3 loop spans 18 amino acids.